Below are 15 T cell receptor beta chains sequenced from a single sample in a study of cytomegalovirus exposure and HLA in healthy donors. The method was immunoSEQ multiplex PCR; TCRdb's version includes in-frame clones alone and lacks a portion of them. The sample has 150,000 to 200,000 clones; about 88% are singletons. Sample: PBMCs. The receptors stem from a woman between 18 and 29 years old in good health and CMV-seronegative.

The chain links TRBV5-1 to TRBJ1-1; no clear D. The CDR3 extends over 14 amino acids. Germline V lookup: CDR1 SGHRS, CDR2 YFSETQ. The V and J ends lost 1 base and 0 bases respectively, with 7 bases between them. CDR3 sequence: CASSLNPMNTEAFF. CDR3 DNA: TGCGCCAGCAGCTTGAATCCCATGAACACTGAAGCTTTCTTT.

This CDR3 is CAWADSPEAFF. The CDR3 nucleotides read TGTGCCTGGGCTGACAGCCCTGAAGCTTTCTTT. The chain couples TRBV30 to TRBJ1-1; possibly TRBD1 for D (5 bases). Germline CDR1 is GTSNPN and CDR2 is SVGIG (reference sequence). Trimming stripped 5 bases from V and 6 bases from J, with 10 bases between. The CDR3 has 11 amino acids. The whole variable domain, remainder taken from reference TRBV30 and TRBJ1-1, is SQTIHQWPATLVQPVGSPLSLECTVEGTSNPNLYWYRQAAGRGLQLLFYSVGIGQISSEVPQNLSASRPQDRQFILSSKKLLLSDSGFYLCAWADSPEAFFGQGTRLTVV.

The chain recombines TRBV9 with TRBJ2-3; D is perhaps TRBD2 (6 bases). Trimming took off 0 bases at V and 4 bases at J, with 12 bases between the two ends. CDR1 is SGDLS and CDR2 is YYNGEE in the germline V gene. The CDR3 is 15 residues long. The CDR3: CASSVGGGTSDTQYF. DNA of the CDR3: TGTGCCAGCAGCGTAGGGGGCGGGACCTCAGATACGCAGTATTTT.

CDR3 nucleotide sequence: TGTGCCAGTAGTATCCAGGGTACGGGAGAAAAGCAGTACTTC. Translation gives CASSIQGTGEKQYF. The chain carries TRBV19 and TRBJ2-7, with D tentatively TRBD2 (6 bases). This CDR3 is built from 14 residues. V lost 3 bases to trimming and J lost 8 bases, with 17 bases between them. Germline CDR1 LNHDA, CDR2 SQIVND (reference sequence).

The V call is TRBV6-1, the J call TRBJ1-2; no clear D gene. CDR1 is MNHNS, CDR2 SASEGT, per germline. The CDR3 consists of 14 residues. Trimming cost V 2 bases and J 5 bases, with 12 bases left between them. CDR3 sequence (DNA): TGTGCCAGCAGTGAAATGAGGGTGTGGTATGGCTACACCTTC. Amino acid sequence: CASSEMRVWYGYTF.

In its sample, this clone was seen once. CDR3 protein: CASRVRGNTGELFF. The CDR3 DNA follows: TGTGCCAGCCGCGTTAGGGGAAACACCGGGGAGCTGTTTTTT. This chain uses TRBV27 with TRBJ2-2, with TRBD1 as a possible D gene (5 bases). V lost 8 bases to trimming and J lost 2 bases, with 12 bases between them. Germline V gene data show CDR1 as MNHEY and CDR2 as SMNVEV (reference sequence). The CDR3 is 14 residues long.

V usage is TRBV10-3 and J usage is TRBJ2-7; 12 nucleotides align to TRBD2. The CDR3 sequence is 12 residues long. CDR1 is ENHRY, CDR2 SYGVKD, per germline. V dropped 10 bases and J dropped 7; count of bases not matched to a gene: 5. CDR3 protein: CATRTSGEEQYF. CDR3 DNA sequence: TGTGCCACGCGGACTAGCGGGGAAGAGCAGTACTTC.

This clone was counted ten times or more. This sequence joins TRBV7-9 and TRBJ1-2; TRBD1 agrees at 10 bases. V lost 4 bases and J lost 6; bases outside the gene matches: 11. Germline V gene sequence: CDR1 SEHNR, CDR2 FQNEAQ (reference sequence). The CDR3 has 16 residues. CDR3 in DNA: TGTGCCAGCAGCTATACCGGGACAGGGGAAGGGGATGGCTACACCTTC. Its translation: CASSYTGTGEGDGYTF.

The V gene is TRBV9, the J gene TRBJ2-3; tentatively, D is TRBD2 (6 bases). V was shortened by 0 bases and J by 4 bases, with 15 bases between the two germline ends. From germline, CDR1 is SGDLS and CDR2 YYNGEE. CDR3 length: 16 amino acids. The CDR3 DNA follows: TGTGCCAGCAGCGTAGGGGGGGAGTTCCCTCCAGATACGCAGTATTTT. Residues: CASSVGGEFPPDTQYF.

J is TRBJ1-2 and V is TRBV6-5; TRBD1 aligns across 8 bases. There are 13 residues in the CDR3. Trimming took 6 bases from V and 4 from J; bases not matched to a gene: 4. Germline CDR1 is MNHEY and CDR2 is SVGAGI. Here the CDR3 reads CASSAGGSYGYTF. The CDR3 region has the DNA TGTGCCAGCAGCGCAGGGGGCAGCTATGGCTACACCTTC.

CDR3: CASSPWPGTEAFF. The CDR3 DNA follows: TGCGCCAGCAGCCCCTGGCCTGGCACTGAAGCTTTCTTT. The chain carries TRBV4-1 and TRBJ1-1; D gene ambiguous. The CDR3 sequence is 13 residues long. Trimming took 4 bases from V and 4 from J, leaving 10 bases between them. Germline CDR1 is MGHRA and CDR2 is YSYEKL.

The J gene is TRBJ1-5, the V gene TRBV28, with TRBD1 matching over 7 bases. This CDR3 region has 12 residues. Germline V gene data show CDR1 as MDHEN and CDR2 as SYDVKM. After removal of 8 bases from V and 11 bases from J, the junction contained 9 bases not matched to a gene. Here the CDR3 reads CASGTGVEAQHF. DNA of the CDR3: TGTGCCAGCGGAACAGGGGTAGAGGCCCAGCATTTT.

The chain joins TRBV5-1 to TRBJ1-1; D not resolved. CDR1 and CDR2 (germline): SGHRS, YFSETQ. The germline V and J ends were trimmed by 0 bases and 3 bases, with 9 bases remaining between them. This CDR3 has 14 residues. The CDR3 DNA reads TGCGCCAGCAGCTTGGTAGAGCGGGACACTGAAGCTTTCTTT. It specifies CASSLVERDTEAFF.

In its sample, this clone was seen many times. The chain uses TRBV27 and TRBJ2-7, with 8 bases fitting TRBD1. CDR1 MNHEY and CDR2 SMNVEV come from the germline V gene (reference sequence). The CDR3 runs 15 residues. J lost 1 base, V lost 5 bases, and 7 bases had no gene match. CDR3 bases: TGTGCCAGCAGTCTGAGTCAGGGGGCGTCCTACGAGCAGTACTTC. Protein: CASSLSQGASYEQYF.

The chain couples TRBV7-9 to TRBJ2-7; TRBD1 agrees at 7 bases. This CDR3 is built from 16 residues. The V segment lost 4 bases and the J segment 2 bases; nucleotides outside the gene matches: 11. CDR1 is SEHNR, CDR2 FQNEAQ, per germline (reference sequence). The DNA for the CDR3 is TGTGCCAGCAGCTCCCGTCCCGGGACAGTTACCTACGAGCAGTACTTC. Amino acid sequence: CASSSRPGTVTYEQYF. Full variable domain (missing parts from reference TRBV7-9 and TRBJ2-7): DTGVSQNPRHKITKRGQNVTFRCDPISEHNRLYWYRQTLGQGPEFLTYFQNEAQLEKSRLLSDRFSAERPKGSFSTLEIQRTEQGDSAMYLCASSSRPGTVTYEQYFGPGTRLTVT.